The present entry profiles one T cell receptor beta chain with its context. This specimen belongs to a study of control samples from healthy donors and cancer patients. This table comes from immunoSEQ multiplex PCR, and its TCRdb copy is limited to in-frame clones, with some not included. The sample includes 100,000 to 150,000 clones, roughly 91% of them seen just once. V dropped 7 bases and J dropped 9 bases, with 13 bases sitting between them. The CDR3 has 12 residues. Germline CDR1 and CDR2: SNHLY and FYNNEI. This clonotype was sampled from a man aged 45-60 years with head and neck cancer. The sequencing sample was made of PBMCs. The gene calls are TRBV2 and TRBJ2-4; TRBD2 might be the D (6 bases). The CDR3 reads CASTETRAIQYF. The CDR3 bases are TGTGCCAGCACGGAGACTAGGGCCATTCAGTACTTC.